The rows below give T cell receptor beta chains drawn from one sample of a study of T cell responses to AZD1222 COVID-19 vaccine. The method was immunoSEQ multiplex PCR; TCRdb's version includes in-frame clones alone and lacks a portion of them. This sample has over 90,000 clones, with 90% to 95% found just once. The source was peripheral blood, collected on day 0 of AZD1222 vaccination. These receptors all come from an adult in good health. Each CDR3 is given with its conserved first and last residue. A D gene is named only where the DNA matches it firmly. Not every row has a clone size; where given, it reads once, few, many or a size class.

>.|TRBV6-5|.|TRBJ2-6
TGTGCCAGCAAGCCCTCTGGGGCCAACGTCCTGACTTTC
CASKPSGANVLTF
>.|TRBV4-1|TRBD1|TRBJ2-2
TGCGCCAGCAGCCAGATATTATTGCGGGACAGGGAAGGCGGGGAGCTGTTTTTT
CASSQILLRDREGGELFF
>.|TRBV14|TRBD1|TRBJ2-7
TGTGCCAGCAGCCAACACCCAGGGGGCGAGCAGTACTTC
CASSQHPGGEQYF
>.|TRBV24-1|.|TRBJ1-5
TGTGCCACCAGTGATCGGGGAGGGAACAATCAGCCCCAGCATTTT
CATSDRGGNNQPQHF
>.|TRBV10-3|.|TRBJ1-5
TGTGCCATCAGTGATAGGGGAGATAGCAATCAGCCCCAGCATTTT
CAISDRGDSNQPQHF
>.|TRBV5-4|.|TRBJ1-1
TGTGCCAGCACCCAACAGGGGAACACTGAAGCTTTCTTT
CASTQQGNTEAFF
>.|TRBV7-8|TRBD2|TRBJ2-1
TGTGCCAGCAGCCCATGGACTAGTTCCTACAATGAGCAGTTCTTC
CASSPWTSSYNEQFF
>.|TRBV4-1|.|TRBJ2-5
TGCGCCAGCAGCCAAGACACTAGCAGCGAGACCCAGTACTTC
CASSQDTSSETQYF
>.|TRBV19|TRBD1|TRBJ1-2
TGTGCCAGTAGTATATCGACAGGGGGCTTCTATGGCTACACCTTC
CASSISTGGFYGYTF
>once|TRBV27|.|TRBJ1-2
TGTGCCAGCAGTTCCTTCCAGGCGTCGGCTGGCTACACCTTC
CASSSFQASAGYTF
>once|TRBV28|.|TRBJ1-5
TGTGCCAGCAGTTTAGAGACACGGCCCCAGCATTTT
CASSLETRPQHF
>once|TRBV12-5|TRBD1|TRBJ1-1
TGTGCTAGTGGTTTACCGGGGACAGGGGGAAACACTGAAGCTTTCTTT
CASGLPGTGGNTEAFF
>.|TRBV7-9|.|TRBJ2-2
TGTGCCAGCAGCGGACGGACGGGCCTTGGGGCCGGGGAGCTGTTTTTT
CASSGRTGLGAGELFF
>.|TRBV5-1|.|TRBJ2-3
TGCGCCAGCAGCTTAGACACTAACACAGATACGCAGTATTTT
CASSLDTNTDTQYF
>.|TRBV27|.|TRBJ2-7
TGTGCCAGTGGGACAAACTCCTACGAGCAGTACTTC
CASGTNSYEQYF
>.|TRBV6-5|.|TRBJ2-1
TGTGCCACACGTCTCCCCGAACTGACCTACAATGAGCAGTTCTTC
CATRLPELTYNEQFF
>.|TRBV11-2|.|TRBJ2-3
TGTGCCAGCAGCTTAGCCTTCACAGATACGCAGTATTTT
CASSLAFTDTQYF
>.|TRBV2|.|TRBJ1-2
TGTGCCAGCAGTGAATGGCGAGGGACGGATGGCTACACCTTC
CASSEWRGTDGYTF
>.|TRBV7-2|.|TRBJ1-1
TGTGCCAGCAGCTTAGGTTTGGGAGGTCGTGAAGCTTTCTTT
CASSLGLGGREAFF